This T cell receptor beta chain was sequenced for a study of blood T cell repertoires in COVID-19. Study overall: The United States, Italy and Spain supplied acute and convalescent COVID-19 samples.

As processed by the authors: How many nucleated cells were present was estimated from reference gene primer amplification. This table comes from immunoSEQ multiplex PCR, and its TCRdb copy is limited to in-frame clones, with some not included. The V and J calls and clone size were taken over from that table, and D and trimming were inferred from the DNA. This table holds about 69,000 clones, 82% found once. This clone was observed a handful of times. Germline V gene sequence: CDR1 LNHDA, CDR2 SQIVND (reference sequence). This CDR3 spans 15 amino acids. V shed 4 bases, J shed 9 bases, and the junction held 12 bases outside the gene matches.

The V gene is TRBV19, the J gene TRBJ2-1; 7 bases match TRBD2. The source of this sequence is a human donor in a cohort sampled during active COVID-19. Sequences were obtained from peripheral blood. For the CDR3, the DNA is TGTGCCAGTAGTACCTTGGGAGGGCCACTCGGTGAGCAGTTCTTC. Its translation: CASSTLGGPLGEQFF.